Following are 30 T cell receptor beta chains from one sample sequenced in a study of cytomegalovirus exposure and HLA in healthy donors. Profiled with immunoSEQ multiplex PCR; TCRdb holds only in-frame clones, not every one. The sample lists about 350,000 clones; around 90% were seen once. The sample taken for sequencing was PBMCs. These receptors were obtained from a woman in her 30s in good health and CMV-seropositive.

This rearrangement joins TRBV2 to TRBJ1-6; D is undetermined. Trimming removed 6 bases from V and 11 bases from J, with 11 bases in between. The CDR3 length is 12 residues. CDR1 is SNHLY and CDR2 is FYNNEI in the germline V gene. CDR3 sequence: CASSLNGPPLHF. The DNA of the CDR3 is TGTGCCAGCAGCTTGAATGGCCCACCCCTCCACTTT.

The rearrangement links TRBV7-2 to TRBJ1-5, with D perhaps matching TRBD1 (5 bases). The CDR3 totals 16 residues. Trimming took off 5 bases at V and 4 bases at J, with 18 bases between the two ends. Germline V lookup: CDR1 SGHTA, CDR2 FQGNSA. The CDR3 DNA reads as TGTGCCAGCAGCCCCCGTGTCGGGGGGAATAATCAGCCCCAGCATTTT. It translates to CASSPRVGGNNQPQHF. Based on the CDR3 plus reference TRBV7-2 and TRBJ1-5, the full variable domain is GAGVSQSPSNKVTEKGKDVELRCDPISGHTALYWYRQSLGQGLEFLIYFQGNSAPDKSGLPSDRFSAERTGGSVSTLTIQRTQQEDSAVYLCASSPRVGGNNQPQHFGDGTRLSIL.

The CDR3: CASSQDRGQFF. The DNA for the CDR3 is TGTGCCAGCAGCCAAGACAGGGGGCAGTTCTTC. J is TRBJ2-1 and V is TRBV7-8, with 8 bases lining up with TRBD1. CDR3 length: 11 amino acids. The germline V gene encodes CDR1 SGHVS and CDR2 FQNEAQ. After removal of 5 bases from V and 12 bases from J, the junction contained 3 bases not matched to a gene.

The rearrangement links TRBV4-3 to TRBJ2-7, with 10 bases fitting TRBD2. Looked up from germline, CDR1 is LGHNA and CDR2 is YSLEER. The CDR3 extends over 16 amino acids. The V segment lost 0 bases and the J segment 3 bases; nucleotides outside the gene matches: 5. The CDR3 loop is CASSQDWASGSYEQYF. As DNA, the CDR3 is TGCGCCAGCAGCCAAGATTGGGCTAGCGGGAGCTACGAGCAGTACTTC.

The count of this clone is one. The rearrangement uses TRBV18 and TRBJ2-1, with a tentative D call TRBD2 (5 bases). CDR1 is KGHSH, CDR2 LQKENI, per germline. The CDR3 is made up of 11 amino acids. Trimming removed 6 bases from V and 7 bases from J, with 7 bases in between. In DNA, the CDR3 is TGTGCCAGCTCGCTAGCTAATGAGCAGTTCTTC. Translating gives CASSLANEQFF.

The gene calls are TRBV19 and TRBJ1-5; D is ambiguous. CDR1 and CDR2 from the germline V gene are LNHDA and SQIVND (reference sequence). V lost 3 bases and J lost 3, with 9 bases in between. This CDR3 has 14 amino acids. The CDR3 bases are TGTGCCAGTAGTATCGTGGCAGACAATCAGCCCCAGCATTTT. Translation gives CASSIVADNQPQHF.

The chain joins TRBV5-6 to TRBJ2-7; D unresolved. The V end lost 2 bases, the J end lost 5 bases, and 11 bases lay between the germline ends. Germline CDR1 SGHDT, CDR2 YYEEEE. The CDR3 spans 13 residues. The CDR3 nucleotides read TGTGCCAGCAGCTTTCGGATAGCCCACGAGCAGTACTTC. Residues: CASSFRIAHEQYF.

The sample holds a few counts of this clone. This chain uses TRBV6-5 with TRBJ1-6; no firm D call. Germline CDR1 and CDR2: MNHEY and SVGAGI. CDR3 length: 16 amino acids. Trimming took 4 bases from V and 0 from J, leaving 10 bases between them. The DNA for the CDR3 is TGTGCCAGCAGTTCAACATCTAGCTCCTATAATTCACCCCTCCACTTT. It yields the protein CASSSTSSSYNSPLHF.

The CDR3 loop is CASSRGGGAEQYF. For the CDR3, the DNA is TGCGCCAGCAGTCGTGGCGGCGGCGCCGAGCAGTACTTC. The V gene is TRBV4-1, the J gene TRBJ2-7; D is undetermined. The V gene's germline CDR1 is MGHRA and CDR2 YSYEKL. The CDR3 contains 13 residues. Trimming pared 6 bases from V and 6 bases from J, leaving 15 bases between.

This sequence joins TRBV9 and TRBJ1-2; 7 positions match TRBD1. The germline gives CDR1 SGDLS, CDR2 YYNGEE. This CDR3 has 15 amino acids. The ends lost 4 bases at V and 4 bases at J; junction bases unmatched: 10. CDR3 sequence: CASSLQTGTGYGYTF. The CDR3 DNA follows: TGTGCCAGCAGCCTACAGACAGGGACGGGCTATGGCTACACCTTC.

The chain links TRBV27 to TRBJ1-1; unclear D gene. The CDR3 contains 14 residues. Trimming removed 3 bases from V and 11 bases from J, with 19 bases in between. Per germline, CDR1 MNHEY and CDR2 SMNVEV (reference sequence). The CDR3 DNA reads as TGTGCCAGCAGTTTGAGGTTTGTGGAGAAGGGCGCTTTCTTT. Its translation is CASSLRFVEKGAFF.

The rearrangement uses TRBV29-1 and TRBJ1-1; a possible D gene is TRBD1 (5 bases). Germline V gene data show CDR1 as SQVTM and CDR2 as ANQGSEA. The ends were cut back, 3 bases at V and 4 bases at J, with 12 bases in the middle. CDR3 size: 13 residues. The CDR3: CSVDGTEGTEAFF. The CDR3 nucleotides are TGCAGCGTTGATGGGACCGAGGGCACTGAAGCTTTCTTT. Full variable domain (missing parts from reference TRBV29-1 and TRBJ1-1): SAVISQKPSRDICQRGTSLTIQCQVDSQVTMMFWYRQQPGQSLTLIATANQGSEATYESGFVIDKFPISRPNLTFSTLTVSNMSPEDSSIYLCSVDGTEGTEAFFGQGTRLTVV.

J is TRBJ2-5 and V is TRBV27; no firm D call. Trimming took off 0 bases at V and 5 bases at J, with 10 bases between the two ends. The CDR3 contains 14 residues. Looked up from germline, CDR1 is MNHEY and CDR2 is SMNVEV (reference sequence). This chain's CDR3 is CASSLSVRRETQYF. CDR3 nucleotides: TGTGCCAGCAGTTTATCCGTCCGTAGGGAGACCCAGTACTTC.

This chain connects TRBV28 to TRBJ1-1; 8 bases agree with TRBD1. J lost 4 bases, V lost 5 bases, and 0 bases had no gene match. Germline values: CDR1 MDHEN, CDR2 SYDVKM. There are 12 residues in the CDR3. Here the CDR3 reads CASSTGGTEAFF. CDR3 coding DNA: TGTGCCAGCAGTACAGGGGGCACTGAAGCTTTCTTT.

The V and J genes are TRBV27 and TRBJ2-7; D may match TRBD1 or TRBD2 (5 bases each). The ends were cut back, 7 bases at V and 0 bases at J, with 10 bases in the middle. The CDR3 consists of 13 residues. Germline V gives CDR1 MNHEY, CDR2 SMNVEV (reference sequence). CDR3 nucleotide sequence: TGTGCCAGCACGTGGGGACCCTCCTACGAGCAGTACTTC. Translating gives CASTWGPSYEQYF.

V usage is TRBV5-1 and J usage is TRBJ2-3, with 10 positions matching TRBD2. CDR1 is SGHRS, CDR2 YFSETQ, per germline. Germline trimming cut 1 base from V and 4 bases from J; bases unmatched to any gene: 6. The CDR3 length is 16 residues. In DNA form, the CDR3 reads TGCGCCAGCAGCTTGAGGTCAGCGGGGGGGCCAGATACGCAGTATTTT. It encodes CASSLRSAGGPDTQYF.

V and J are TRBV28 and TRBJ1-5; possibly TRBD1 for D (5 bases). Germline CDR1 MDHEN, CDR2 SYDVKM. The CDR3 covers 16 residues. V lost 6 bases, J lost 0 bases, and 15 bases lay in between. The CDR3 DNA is TGTGCCAGCAGGGAGAAGGGGTGGTATAGCAATCAGCCCCAGCATTTT. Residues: CASREKGWYSNQPQHF.

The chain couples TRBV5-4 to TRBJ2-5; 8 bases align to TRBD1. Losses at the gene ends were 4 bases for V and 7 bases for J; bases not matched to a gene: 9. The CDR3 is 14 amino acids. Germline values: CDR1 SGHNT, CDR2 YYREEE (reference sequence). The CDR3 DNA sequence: TGTGCCAGCAGCGGAGACAGGGGTGCGGTGACCCAGTACTTC. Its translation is CASSGDRGAVTQYF.

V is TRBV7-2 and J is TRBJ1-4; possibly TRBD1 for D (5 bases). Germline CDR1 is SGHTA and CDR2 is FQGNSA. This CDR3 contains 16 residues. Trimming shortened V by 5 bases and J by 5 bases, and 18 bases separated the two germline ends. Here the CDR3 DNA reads TGTGCCAGCAGCCACTACGCGACAGCGCCGAATGAAAAACTGTTTTTT. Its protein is CASSHYATAPNEKLFF. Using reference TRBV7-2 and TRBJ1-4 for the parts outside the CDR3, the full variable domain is GAGVSQSPSNKVTEKGKDVELRCDPISGHTALYWYRQSLGQGLEFLIYFQGNSAPDKSGLPSDRFSAERTGGSVSTLTIQRTQQEDSAVYLCASSHYATAPNEKLFFGSGTQLSVL.

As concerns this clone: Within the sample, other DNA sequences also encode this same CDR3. The CDR3 DNA sequence: TGTGCCAGCAGTTTAGTACTCTACGAGCAGTACTTC. Residues: CASSLVLYEQYF. The V call is TRBV28, the J call TRBJ2-7; no reliable D call. V was clipped by 2 bases and J by 3 bases, with 5 bases between them. The CDR3 loop spans 12 amino acids. Germline-derived CDR1 and CDR2 are MDHEN and SYDVKM. Variable domain in full (rest from reference TRBV28 and TRBJ2-7): DVKVTQSSRYLVKRTGEKVFLECVQDMDHENMFWYRQDPGLGLRLIYFSYDVKMKEKGDIPEGYSVSREKKERFSLILESASTNQTSMYLCASSLVLYEQYFGPGTRLTVT.

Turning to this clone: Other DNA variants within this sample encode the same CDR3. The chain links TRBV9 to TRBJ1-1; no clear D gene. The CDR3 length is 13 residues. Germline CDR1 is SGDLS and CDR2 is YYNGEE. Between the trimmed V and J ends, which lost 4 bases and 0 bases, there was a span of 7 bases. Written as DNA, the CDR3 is TGTGCCAGCAGCCTCGGAATGAACACTGAAGCTTTCTTT. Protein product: CASSLGMNTEAFF.

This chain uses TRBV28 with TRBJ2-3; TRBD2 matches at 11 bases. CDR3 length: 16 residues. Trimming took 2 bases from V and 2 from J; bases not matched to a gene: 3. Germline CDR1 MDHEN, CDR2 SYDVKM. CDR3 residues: CASSLPGLAATDTQYF. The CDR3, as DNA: TGTGCCAGCAGTTTACCGGGACTAGCGGCCACAGATACGCAGTATTTT.

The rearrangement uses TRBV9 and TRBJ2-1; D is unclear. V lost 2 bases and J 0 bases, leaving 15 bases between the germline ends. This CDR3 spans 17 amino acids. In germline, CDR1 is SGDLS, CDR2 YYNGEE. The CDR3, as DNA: TGTGCCAGCAGCGTCGAGGACGCTGGGGACTCCTACAATGAGCAGTTCTTC. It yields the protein CASSVEDAGDSYNEQFF. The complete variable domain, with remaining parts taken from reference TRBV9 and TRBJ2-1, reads DSGVTQTPKHLITATGQRVTLRCSPRSGDLSVYWYQQSLDQGLQFLIQYYNGEERAKGNILERFSAQQFPDLHSELNLSSLELGDSALYFCASSVEDAGDSYNEQFFGPGTRLTVL.

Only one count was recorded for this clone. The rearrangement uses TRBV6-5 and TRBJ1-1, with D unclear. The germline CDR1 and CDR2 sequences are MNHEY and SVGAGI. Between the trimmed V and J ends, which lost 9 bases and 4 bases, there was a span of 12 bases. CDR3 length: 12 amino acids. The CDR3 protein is CASKTEGTEAFF. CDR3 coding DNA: TGTGCCAGTAAAACAGAGGGCACTGAAGCTTTCTTT.

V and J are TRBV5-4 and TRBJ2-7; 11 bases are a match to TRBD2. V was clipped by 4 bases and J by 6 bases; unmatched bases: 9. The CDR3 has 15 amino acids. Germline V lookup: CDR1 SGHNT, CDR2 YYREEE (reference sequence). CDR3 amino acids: CASSLAGLADIEQYF. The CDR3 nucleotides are TGTGCCAGCAGCCTCGCGGGACTAGCGGATATCGAGCAGTACTTC.

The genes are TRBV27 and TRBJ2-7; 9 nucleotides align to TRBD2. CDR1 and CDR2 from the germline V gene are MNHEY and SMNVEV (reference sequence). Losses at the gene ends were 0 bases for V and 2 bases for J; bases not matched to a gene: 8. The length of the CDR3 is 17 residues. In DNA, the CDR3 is TGTGCCAGCAGTTTATCGTTGGCGGGAGGGCCAGCCTACGAGCAGTACTTC. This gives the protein CASSLSLAGGPAYEQYF.

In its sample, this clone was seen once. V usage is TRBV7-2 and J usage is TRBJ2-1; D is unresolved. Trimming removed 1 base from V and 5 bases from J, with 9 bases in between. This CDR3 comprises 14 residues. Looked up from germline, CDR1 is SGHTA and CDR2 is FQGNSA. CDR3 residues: CASSLVGMDNEQFF. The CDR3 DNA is TGTGCCAGCAGCTTAGTTGGGATGGACAATGAGCAGTTCTTC.

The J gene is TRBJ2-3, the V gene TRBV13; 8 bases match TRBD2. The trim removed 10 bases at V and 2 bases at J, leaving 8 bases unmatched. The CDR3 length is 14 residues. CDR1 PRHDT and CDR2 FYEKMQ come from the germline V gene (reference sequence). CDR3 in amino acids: CATKRGGLTDTQYF. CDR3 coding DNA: TGTGCCACCAAACGGGGGGGCCTCACAGATACGCAGTATTTT. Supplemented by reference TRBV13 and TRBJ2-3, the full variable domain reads AAGVIQSPRHLIKEKRETATLKCYPIPRHDTVYWYQQGPGQDPQFLISFYEKMQSDKGSIPDRFSAQQFSDYHSELNMSSLELGDSALYFCATKRGGLTDTQYFGPGTRLTVL.

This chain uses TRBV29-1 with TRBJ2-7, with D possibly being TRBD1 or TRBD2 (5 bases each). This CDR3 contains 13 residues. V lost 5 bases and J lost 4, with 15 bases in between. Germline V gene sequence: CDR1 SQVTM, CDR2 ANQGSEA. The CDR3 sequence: CSVLRDVGYEQYF. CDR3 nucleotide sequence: TGCAGCGTTCTCCGGGACGTGGGGTACGAGCAGTACTTC.

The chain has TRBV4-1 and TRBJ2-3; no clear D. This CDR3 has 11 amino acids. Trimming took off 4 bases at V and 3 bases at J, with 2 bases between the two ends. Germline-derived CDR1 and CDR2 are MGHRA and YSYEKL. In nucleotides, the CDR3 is TGCGCCAGCAGCCGTACAGATACGCAGTATTTT. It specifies CASSRTDTQYF.